This TCR beta chain derives from a study of T cell responses to AZD1222 COVID-19 vaccine. V dropped 1 base and J dropped 10 bases, with 14 bases sitting between them. CDR3 length equals 15 residues. CDR1 and CDR2 from the germline V gene are MGHRA and YSYEKL. Method: immunoSEQ multiplex PCR; TCRdb's copy keeps in-frame clones and lacks some. The table records some 120,000 clones, about nine tenths of them present only once. The sequencing here drew on peripheral blood, taken on day 0 of AZD1222 vaccination. The genes are TRBV4-1 and TRBJ1-6, with TRBD1 as a possible D gene (6 bases). This clonotype originated in an adult in good health. CDR3 nucleotide sequence: TGCGCCAGCAGCCAAGGTCCAGGGGACCGCTCACCCCTCCACTTT. Amino acid sequence: CASSQGPGDRSPLHF.